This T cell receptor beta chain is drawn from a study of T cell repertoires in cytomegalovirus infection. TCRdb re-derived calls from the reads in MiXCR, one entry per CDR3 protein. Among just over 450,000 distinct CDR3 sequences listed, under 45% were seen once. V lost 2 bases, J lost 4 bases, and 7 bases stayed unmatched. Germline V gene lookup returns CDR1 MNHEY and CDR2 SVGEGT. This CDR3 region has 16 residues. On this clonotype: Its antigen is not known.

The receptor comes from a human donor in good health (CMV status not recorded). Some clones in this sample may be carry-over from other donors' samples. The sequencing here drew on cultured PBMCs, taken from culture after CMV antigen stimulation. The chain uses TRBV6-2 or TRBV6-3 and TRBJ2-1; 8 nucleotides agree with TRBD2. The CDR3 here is CASSYRDPSGYNEQFF. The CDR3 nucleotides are TGTGCCAGCAGTTACCGGGACCCTAGCGGGTACAATGAGCAGTTCTTC.